The 18 T cell receptor beta chains presented below share a single source sample, sequenced in a study of blood T cell repertoires in COVID-19. Repertoires were generated with immunoSEQ multiplex PCR, while TCRdb's copy carries only in-frame clones and drops some. The table records hundreds of thousands of clones, 85% to 90% of them present only once. The sequenced sample consisted of peripheral blood. These TCRs come from a woman aged 50 to 60 with COVID-19, enrolled during active disease.

The chain couples TRBV7-2 to TRBJ1-3; D remains ambiguous. Germline CDR1 reads SGHTA; CDR2 reads FQGNSA. The CDR3 sequence is 13 residues long. Trimming took off 0 bases at V and 4 bases at J, with 4 bases between the two ends. The CDR3 loop reads CASSLAQGNTIYF. As DNA, the CDR3 is TGTGCCAGCAGCTTAGCCCAGGGAAACACCATATATTTT. Full variable domain (remainder filled in from reference TRBV7-2 and TRBJ1-3): GAGVSQSPSNKVTEKGKDVELRCDPISGHTALYWYRQSLGQGLEFLIYFQGNSAPDKSGLPSDRFSAERTGGSVSTLTIQRTQQEDSAVYLCASSLAQGNTIYFGEGSWLTVV.

The genes are TRBV5-1 and TRBJ2-2, with 8 bases matching TRBD1. Germline CDR1 reads SGHRS; CDR2 reads YFSETQ. V lost 3 bases and J lost 4; bases outside the gene matches: 5. The CDR3 is 15 amino acids. The CDR3 DNA reads as TGCGCCAGCAGCTGGGCCGGGACAGGCACCGGGGAGCTGTTTTTT. Translating it yields CASSWAGTGTGELFF.

The genes are TRBV9 and TRBJ1-2; D possibly corresponds to TRBD1 (5 bases). V lost 0 bases and J 4 bases, leaving 13 bases between the germline ends. Germline CDR1 and CDR2: SGDLS and YYNGEE. This CDR3 contains 15 residues. The chain's CDR3 is CASSVGGRVGYGYTF. In nucleotides, the CDR3 is TGTGCCAGCAGCGTAGGGGGCAGGGTAGGCTATGGCTACACCTTC.

V is TRBV3-1 (or the pseudogene TRBV3-2) and J is TRBJ2-1; 8 bases map to TRBD2. From germline, CDR1 is LGHDT and CDR2 YNNKEL (reference sequence). The CDR3 sequence is 16 residues long. Losses at the gene ends were 0 bases for V and 10 bases for J; bases not matched to a gene: 11. CDR3 sequence reads: CASSQEIVAGMAEQFF. In DNA, the CDR3 is TGTGCCAGCAGCCAAGAAATAGTAGCGGGGATGGCGGAGCAGTTCTTC.

The chain has TRBV30 and TRBJ2-1, with unresolved D. The CDR3 sequence is 11 residues long. Trimming stripped 3 bases from V and 8 bases from J, with 8 bases between. Looked up from germline, CDR1 is GTSNPN and CDR2 is SVGIG (reference sequence). The CDR3 DNA reads as TGTGCCTGGAGCGGTAACCATGAGCAGTTCTTC. This gives the protein CAWSGNHEQFF.

V usage is TRBV29-1 and J usage is TRBJ1-1; D not certain. Germline-derived CDR1 and CDR2 are SQVTM and ANQGSEA. The CDR3 runs to 14 residues. CDR3 residues: CSPPRAGLNTEAFF. For the CDR3, the DNA is TGCAGTCCCCCCCGTGCGGGCTTGAACACTGAAGCTTTCTTT.

The chain is built from TRBV5-1 and TRBJ2-1, with TRBD2 identical over 9 bases. V was clipped by 0 bases and J by 6 bases; unmatched bases: 4. The CDR3 covers 15 residues. Germline lookup yields CDR1 SGHRS and CDR2 YFSETQ. The DNA for the CDR3 is TGCGCCAGCAGCTTGGGGCGGACTAGCGCCAATGAGCAGTTCTTC. This codes for CASSLGRTSANEQFF.

This clone was observed many times. CDR3 in amino acids: CASRRTHPGGGYTF. Here the CDR3 DNA reads TGTGCCAGCAGGCGAACACACCCAGGGGGTGGCTACACCTTC. The chain is built from TRBV6-5 and TRBJ1-2, with 7 nucleotides matching TRBD1. CDR3 size: 14 residues. Germline CDR1 MNHEY, CDR2 SVGAGI. The junction had 11 bases not matched to a gene; V was cut back by 6 bases and J by 7 bases.

The chain is built from TRBV9 and TRBJ2-2, with D possibly TRBD2 on 5 matching bases. This CDR3 has 15 residues. V was cut by 2 bases and J by 0 bases, with 8 bases left in between. The germline gives CDR1 SGDLS, CDR2 YYNGEE. In DNA, the CDR3 is TGTGCCAGCAGCGTCGCGGGTACGAACACCGGGGAGCTGTTTTTT. This sequence encodes CASSVAGTNTGELFF.

This chain uses TRBV2 with TRBJ2-1; D possibly corresponds to TRBD1 (7 bases). Germline lookup yields CDR1 SNHLY and CDR2 FYNNEI. The V and J ends lost 7 bases and 5 bases respectively, with 15 bases between them. The length of the CDR3 is 14 residues. CDR3 residues: CASTSRGVDNEQFF. The CDR3 DNA is TGTGCCAGCACCTCCAGGGGGGTTGACAATGAGCAGTTCTTC.

The V gene is TRBV6-5, the J gene TRBJ1-5; D ambiguous. The V end was cut by 4 bases, the J end by 6 bases, with 13 bases between. This CDR3 has 14 amino acids. CDR1 MNHEY and CDR2 SVGAGI come from the germline V gene. CDR3 coding DNA: TGTGCCAGCAGTTGGTGGGGTAGCGGTCAGCCCCAGCATTTT. It encodes CASSWWGSGQPQHF.

The CDR3 nucleotides read TGTGCCATCCTATCGGGGATTGAGGCTTTCTTT. It codes for CAILSGIEAFF. The genes are TRBV6-5 and TRBJ1-1; D gene uncertain. This CDR3 has 11 amino acids. In germline, CDR1 is MNHEY, CDR2 SVGAGI. Deletions cut 10 bases from V and 11 bases from J, with 17 bases between.

This clone was detected a few times. The chain uses TRBV7-6 and TRBJ2-7; D might be TRBD1 (6 bases). The CDR3 runs 15 residues. Trimming shortened V by 6 bases and J by 3 bases, and 18 bases separated the two germline ends. Germline V gives CDR1 SGHVS, CDR2 FNYEAQ. This CDR3 reads CASSLGAEGDYEQYF. CDR3 nucleotides: TGTGCCAGCAGTTTGGGGGCTGAGGGGGACTACGAGCAGTACTTC.

This chain joins TRBV5-4 and TRBJ2-3, with a tentative D call TRBD2 (7 bases). V gave up 2 bases and J gave up 5 bases, with 15 bases separating them. The germline V gene has CDR1 SGHNT and CDR2 YYREEE (reference sequence). The CDR3 runs 15 residues. The CDR3 region has the DNA TGTGCCAGCAGCTTCGGAGGCGGGGGCGGAGATACGCAGTATTTT. It specifies CASSFGGGGGDTQYF.

The chain combines TRBV24-1 with TRBJ2-7; a weak D match, TRBD1 (5 bases). The CDR3 length is 13 residues. Trimming took 7 bases from V and 4 from J, leaving 13 bases between them. Germline CDR1 KGHDR, CDR2 SFDVKD. CDR3 loop: CATSDGHSYEQYF. DNA for the CDR3: TGTGCCACCAGCGACGGACACAGTTACGAGCAGTACTTC.

The V gene is TRBV29-1, the J gene TRBJ2-1; the D is unclear. Deletions cut 5 bases from V and 6 bases from J, with 5 bases between. The germline gives CDR1 SQVTM, CDR2 ANQGSEA. The CDR3 is 10 amino acids. The CDR3: CSVFINEQFF. The CDR3 DNA sequence: TGCAGCGTTTTTATCAATGAGCAGTTCTTC.

The CDR3 protein is CASSLLAGLGTDTQYF. DNA of the CDR3: TGTGCCAGCAGCTTATTAGCGGGGCTCGGGACAGATACGCAGTATTTT. V is TRBV7-3 and J is TRBJ2-3, with 8 bases fitting TRBD2. The CDR3 contains 16 residues. V shed 2 bases and J 3 bases; nucleotides not matched to a gene: 7. The germline V gene has CDR1 SGHTA and CDR2 FQGTGA.

V is TRBV9 and J is TRBJ2-7, with 7 nucleotides matching TRBD2. The junction had 8 bases not matched to a gene; V was cut back by 4 bases and J by 4 bases. This CDR3 is 14 amino acids long. CDR1 SGDLS and CDR2 YYNGEE come from the germline V gene. The CDR3 is CASSPRDYPYEQYF. For the CDR3, the DNA is TGTGCCAGCAGCCCACGGGACTACCCATACGAGCAGTACTTC.